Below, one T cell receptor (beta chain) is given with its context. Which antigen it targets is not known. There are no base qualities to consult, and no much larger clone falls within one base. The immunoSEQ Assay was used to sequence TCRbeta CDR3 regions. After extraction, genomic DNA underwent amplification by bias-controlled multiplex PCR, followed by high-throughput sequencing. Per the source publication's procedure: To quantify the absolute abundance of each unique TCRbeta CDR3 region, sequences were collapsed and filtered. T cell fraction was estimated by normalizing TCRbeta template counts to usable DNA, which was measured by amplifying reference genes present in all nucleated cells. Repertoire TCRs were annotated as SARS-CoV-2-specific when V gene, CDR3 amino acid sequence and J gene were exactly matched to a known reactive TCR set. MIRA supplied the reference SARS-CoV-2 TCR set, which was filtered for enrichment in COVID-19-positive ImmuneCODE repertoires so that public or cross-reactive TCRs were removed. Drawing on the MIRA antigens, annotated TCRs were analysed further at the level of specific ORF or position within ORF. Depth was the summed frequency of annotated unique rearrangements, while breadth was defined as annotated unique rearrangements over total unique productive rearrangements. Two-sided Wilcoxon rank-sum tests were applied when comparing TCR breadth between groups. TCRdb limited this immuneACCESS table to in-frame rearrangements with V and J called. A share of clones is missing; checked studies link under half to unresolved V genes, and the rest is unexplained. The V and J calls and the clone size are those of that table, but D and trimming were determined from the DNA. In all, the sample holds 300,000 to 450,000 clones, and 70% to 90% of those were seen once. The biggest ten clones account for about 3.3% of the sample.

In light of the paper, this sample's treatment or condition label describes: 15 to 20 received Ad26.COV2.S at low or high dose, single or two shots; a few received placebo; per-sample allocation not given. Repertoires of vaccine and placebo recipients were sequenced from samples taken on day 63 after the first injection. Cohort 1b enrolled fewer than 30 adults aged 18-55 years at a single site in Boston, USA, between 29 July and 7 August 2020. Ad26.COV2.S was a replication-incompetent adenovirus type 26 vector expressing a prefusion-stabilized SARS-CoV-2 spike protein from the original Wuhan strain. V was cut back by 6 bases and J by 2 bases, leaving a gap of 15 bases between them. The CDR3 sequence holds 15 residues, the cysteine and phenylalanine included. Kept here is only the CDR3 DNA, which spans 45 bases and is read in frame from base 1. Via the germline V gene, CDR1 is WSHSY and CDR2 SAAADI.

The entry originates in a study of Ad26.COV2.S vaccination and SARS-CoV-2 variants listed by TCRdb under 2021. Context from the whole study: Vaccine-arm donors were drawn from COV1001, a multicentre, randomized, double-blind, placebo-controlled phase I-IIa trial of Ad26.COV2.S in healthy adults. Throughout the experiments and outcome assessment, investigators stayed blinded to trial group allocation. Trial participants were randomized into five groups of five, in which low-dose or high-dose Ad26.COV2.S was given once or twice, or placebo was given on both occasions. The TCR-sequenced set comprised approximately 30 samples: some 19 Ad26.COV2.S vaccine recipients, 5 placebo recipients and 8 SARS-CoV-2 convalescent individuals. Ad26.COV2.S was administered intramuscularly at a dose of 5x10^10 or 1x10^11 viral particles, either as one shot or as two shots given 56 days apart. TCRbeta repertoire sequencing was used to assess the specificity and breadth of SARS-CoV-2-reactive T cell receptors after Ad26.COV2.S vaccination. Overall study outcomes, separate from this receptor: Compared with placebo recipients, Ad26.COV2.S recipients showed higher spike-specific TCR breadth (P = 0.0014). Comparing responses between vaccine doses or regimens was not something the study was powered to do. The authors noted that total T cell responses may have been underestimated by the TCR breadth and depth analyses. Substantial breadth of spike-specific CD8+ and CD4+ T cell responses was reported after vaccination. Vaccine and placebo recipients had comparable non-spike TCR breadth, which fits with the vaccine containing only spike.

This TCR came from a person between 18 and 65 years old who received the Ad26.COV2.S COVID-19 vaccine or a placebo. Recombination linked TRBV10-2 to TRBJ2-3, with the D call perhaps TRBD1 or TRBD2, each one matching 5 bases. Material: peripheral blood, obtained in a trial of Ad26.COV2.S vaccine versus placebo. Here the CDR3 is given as CASRAGTYNTDTQYF. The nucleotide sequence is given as TGCGCCAGCAGGGCTGGGACGTACAACACAGATACGCAGTATTTT.